The rows below give T cell receptor beta chains drawn from one sample of a study of shared clonotypes between healthy human individuals. Sequencing used immunoSEQ multiplex PCR; TCRdb keeps in-frame clones, though not all of them. The table lists approximately 2.4 million clones, 90% to 97% of them singletons, with approximately 0.13% in the top ten. The specimen was naive CD4+ T cells sorted from blood. The source is a man aged 18 to 35 in good health. The CDR3 runs from the conserved cysteine through the conserved F or W. Each record gives: D gene, J gene, V gene, clone size, CDR3 DNA, CDR3 protein. D genes are given only for firm matches. Some rows have no size entry. The others give once, few or many, or a class for an expanded clone.

d_call: TRBD2
j_call: TRBJ2-3
v_call: TRBV28
clone_size: NA
cdr3_nt: TGTGCCAGCGGCCAACTAGCGGGGGCTCCGGGAGTATATTTT
cdr3_aa: CASGQLAGAPGVYF

d_call: NA
j_call: TRBJ1-3
v_call: TRBV28
clone_size: NA
cdr3_nt: TGTGCCAGCGTAGGGGGGGGAGCCCTCTCTGGAAACACCATATATTTT
cdr3_aa: CASVGGGALSGNTIYF

d_call: TRBD2
j_call: TRBJ2-2
v_call: TRBV27
clone_size: NA
cdr3_nt: TGTGCCAGCAGGCCGGGACTAGCGGGAGAGAACACCGGGGAGCTGTTTTTT
cdr3_aa: CASRPGLAGENTGELFF

d_call: NA
j_call: TRBJ1-1
v_call: TRBV7-3
clone_size: NA
cdr3_nt: TGTGCCAGCAGCTTATCGAGCGGGAGCGCTGAAGCTTTCTTT
cdr3_aa: CASSLSSGSAEAFF

d_call: NA
j_call: TRBJ2-3
v_call: TRBV19
clone_size: NA
cdr3_nt: TGTGCCAGTAGTTTTACAGGCACAGATACGCAGTATTTT
cdr3_aa: CASSFTGTDTQYF

d_call: TRBD2
j_call: TRBJ2-7
v_call: TRBV5-4
clone_size: NA
cdr3_nt: TGTGCCAGCAGCTTGACGGGCGTCGGGCTAGCGGGAGGTTGGTCCTACGAGCAGTACTTC
cdr3_aa: CASSLTGVGLAGGWSYEQYF

d_call: NA
j_call: TRBJ2-7
v_call: TRBV21-1
clone_size: NA
cdr3_nt: TGTGCCAGCAGCCCCCCGGGACTCCCGCGAAAGCAGTACTTC
cdr3_aa: CASSPPGLPRKQYF

d_call: TRBD2
j_call: TRBJ2-7
v_call: TRBV13
clone_size: NA
cdr3_nt: TGTGCCAGCAGCTACAGGCTGACTAGCGAAAGCTCCTACGAGCAGTACTTC
cdr3_aa: CASSYRLTSESSYEQYF

d_call: NA
j_call: TRBJ1-1
v_call: TRBV28
clone_size: NA
cdr3_nt: TGTGCCAGCAGGGCTCTCCGCGCCGAAGCTTTCTTT
cdr3_aa: CASRALRAEAFF

d_call: NA
j_call: TRBJ2-7
v_call: TRBV2
clone_size: once
cdr3_nt: TGTGCCAGCAATGGACGGGGACGAGGCGACGAGCAGTACTTC
cdr3_aa: CASNGRGRGDEQYF

d_call: NA
j_call: TRBJ2-2
v_call: TRBV5-1
clone_size: NA
cdr3_nt: TGCGCCAGCAGCCCGAATTCGGGCACCGGGGAGCTGTTTTTT
cdr3_aa: CASSPNSGTGELFF

d_call: TRBD1
j_call: TRBJ1-1
v_call: TRBV5-1
clone_size: NA
cdr3_nt: TGCGCCAGCAGCGTACAGGGGGCGGAAAGGAACACTGAAGCTTTCTTT
cdr3_aa: CASSVQGAERNTEAFF

d_call: TRBD2
j_call: TRBJ2-1
v_call: TRBV18
clone_size: NA
cdr3_nt: TGTGCCAGCTCACCGGGACTAGCGGGGGGTGAGCAGTTCTTC
cdr3_aa: CASSPGLAGGEQFF

d_call: TRBD1
j_call: TRBJ1-2
v_call: TRBV6-5
clone_size: NA
cdr3_nt: TGTGCCAGCAGTTACGGGGACAGGGCTGCTAACGGCTACACCTTC
cdr3_aa: CASSYGDRAANGYTF

d_call: TRBD2
j_call: TRBJ2-1
v_call: TRBV5-1
clone_size: NA
cdr3_nt: TGCGCCAGCAGCCCACTCCTACTAGCGGGGATCTACAATGAGCAGTTCTTC
cdr3_aa: CASSPLLLAGIYNEQFF

d_call: TRBD2
j_call: TRBJ2-7
v_call: TRBV10-3
clone_size: NA
cdr3_nt: TGTGCCATCAGGTCCGGCGGGGGGTCCTCCTACGAGCAGTACTTC
cdr3_aa: CAIRSGGGSSYEQYF

d_call: NA
j_call: TRBJ2-3
v_call: TRBV5-4
clone_size: once
cdr3_nt: TGTGCCAGCAGCTTTCAATCGGGCGATACGCAGTATTTT
cdr3_aa: CASSFQSGDTQYF

d_call: TRBD2
j_call: TRBJ2-5
v_call: TRBV15
clone_size: NA
cdr3_nt: TGTGCCACCTCCGGACTAGCGGGGGATTGGCAAGAGACCCAGTACTTC
cdr3_aa: CATSGLAGDWQETQYF

d_call: NA
j_call: TRBJ2-5
v_call: TRBV4-2
clone_size: NA
cdr3_nt: TGTGCCAGCAGCCAAGGGAGTGGGGGAGAGACCCAGTACTTC
cdr3_aa: CASSQGSGGETQYF

d_call: NA
j_call: TRBJ2-7
v_call: TRBV11-2
clone_size: NA
cdr3_nt: TGTGCCAGCAGCTTCGGAGGTACATTACGGGGCGAGCAGTACTTC
cdr3_aa: CASSFGGTLRGEQYF

d_call: NA
j_call: TRBJ2-1
v_call: TRBV28
clone_size: NA
cdr3_nt: TGTGCCAGCACTCGACAGAGCTCCTACAATGAGCAGTTCTTC
cdr3_aa: CASTRQSSYNEQFF

d_call: TRBD2
j_call: TRBJ2-1
v_call: TRBV5-1
clone_size: NA
cdr3_nt: TGCGCCAGCAGCCCGCTAGCGGTCTACAATGAGCAGTTCTTC
cdr3_aa: CASSPLAVYNEQFF

d_call: TRBD2
j_call: TRBJ2-2
v_call: TRBV19
clone_size: NA
cdr3_nt: TGTGCCAGTAGTACCCGAGGGAGGGGAGCCGGGGAGCTGTTTTTT
cdr3_aa: CASSTRGRGAGELFF

d_call: TRBD2
j_call: TRBJ2-2
v_call: TRBV7-2
clone_size: NA
cdr3_nt: TGTGCCAGCAGCTTAGCCCTAGCGGGGTCCGGGGAGCTGTTTTTT
cdr3_aa: CASSLALAGSGELFF

d_call: NA
j_call: TRBJ2-7
v_call: TRBV7-9
clone_size: NA
cdr3_nt: TGTGCCAGCAGCCTACCTGGACAGCTCGAGCAGTACTTC
cdr3_aa: CASSLPGQLEQYF

d_call: NA
j_call: TRBJ1-6
v_call: TRBV6-5
clone_size: NA
cdr3_nt: TGTGCCAGCGGGACTGGAAAGTTGATCAATTCACCCCTCCACTTT
cdr3_aa: CASGTGKLINSPLHF

d_call: TRBD2
j_call: TRBJ2-7
v_call: TRBV30
clone_size: NA
cdr3_nt: TGTGCCTGGAGTCCGACCCGGACTAGCGGGAGGTACCAGCCGCAGTACTTC
cdr3_aa: CAWSPTRTSGRYQPQYF

d_call: NA
j_call: TRBJ2-5
v_call: TRBV5-1
clone_size: once
cdr3_nt: TGCGCCAGCAGCTTGGAGGGCCCTAGGGAGACCCAGTACTTC
cdr3_aa: CASSLEGPRETQYF

d_call: NA
j_call: TRBJ1-3
v_call: TRBV5-4
clone_size: NA
cdr3_nt: TGTGCCAGCGGCCAAGGGCTCGGAAACACCATATATTTT
cdr3_aa: CASGQGLGNTIYF

d_call: NA
j_call: TRBJ1-3
v_call: TRBV5-8
clone_size: NA
cdr3_nt: TGTGCCAGCAGGTTTCGGAGAGTTCCTGGAAACACCATATATTTT
cdr3_aa: CASRFRRVPGNTIYF

d_call: TRBD2
j_call: TRBJ2-3
v_call: TRBV6-5
clone_size: NA
cdr3_nt: TGTGCCAGCAGTTACTCGCCTAGCGGGGGCACAGATACGCAGTATTTT
cdr3_aa: CASSYSPSGGTDTQYF

d_call: TRBD1
j_call: TRBJ1-6
v_call: TRBV30
clone_size: NA
cdr3_nt: TGTGCCTGGAGTGTATCCGGGACAGGGGATTCACCCCTCCACTTT
cdr3_aa: CAWSVSGTGDSPLHF